The clone carrying this T cell receptor beta chain was seen more than once but under ten times. Its specificity is unknown. The TCR beta CDR3 regions underwent amplification using RNA transcripts as the source. HTBI primers drove first-round RT-PCR of the TCR CDR3. Each CDR3 protein gets one entry after TCRdb re-called the multiplex PCR reads with MiXCR. This repertoire shows 530,000 or so distinct CDR3 sequences, 17% found once; its top ten account for roughly 15%. Ophthalmopathy patients showed a Clinical Activity Score of at least 3, NOSPECS grade of at least 4 and duration under 3 months. These data are taken from a study of T cells in Graves' hyperthyroidism and ophthalmopathy. The CDR3 sequence is 16 residues long. V was clipped by 4 bases and J by 0 bases, with 16 bases between them. The germline gives CDR1 SGHTA, CDR2 FQGNSA. Study-wide results and limits: Within blood appeared most thyroid clonotypes that had expanded above 0.001.

This chain connects TRBV7-2 to TRBJ2-7; the D call may be TRBD1 or TRBD2 (5 bases each). The receptor was isolated from a woman between 18 and 29 years old with Graves' ophthalmopathy. Material: blood. The CDR3 here is CASSWQPGRSSYEQYF. The CDR3 nucleotides are TGTGCCAGCAGCTGGCAACCGGGACGGAGCTCCTACGAGCAGTACTTC. The full variable domain, in which reference TRBV7-2 and TRBJ2-7 provide the parts outside the CDR3, is GAGVSQSPSNKVTEKGKDVELRCDPISGHTALYWYRQSLGQGLEFLIYFQGNSAPDKSGLPSDRFSAERTGGSVSTLTIQRTQQEDSAVYLCASSWQPGRSSYEQYFGPGTRLTVT.